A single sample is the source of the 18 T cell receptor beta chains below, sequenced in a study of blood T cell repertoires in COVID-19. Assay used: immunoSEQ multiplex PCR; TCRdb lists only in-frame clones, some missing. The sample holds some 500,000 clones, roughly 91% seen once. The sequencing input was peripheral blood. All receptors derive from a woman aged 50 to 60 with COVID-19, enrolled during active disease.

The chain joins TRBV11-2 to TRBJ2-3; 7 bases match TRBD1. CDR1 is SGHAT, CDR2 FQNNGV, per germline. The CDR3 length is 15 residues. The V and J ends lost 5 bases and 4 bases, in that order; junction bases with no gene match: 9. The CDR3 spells CASSLNYQGADTQYF. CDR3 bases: TGTGCCAGCAGCCTGAATTACCAGGGGGCAGATACGCAGTATTTT.

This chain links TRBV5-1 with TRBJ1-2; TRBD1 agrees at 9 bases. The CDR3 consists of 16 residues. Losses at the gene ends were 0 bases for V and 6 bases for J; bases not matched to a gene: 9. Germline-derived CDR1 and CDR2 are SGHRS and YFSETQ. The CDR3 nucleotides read TGCGCCAGCAGCTTGGAAGGGACAGGGTACGGGAATGGCTACACCTTC. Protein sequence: CASSLEGTGYGNGYTF.

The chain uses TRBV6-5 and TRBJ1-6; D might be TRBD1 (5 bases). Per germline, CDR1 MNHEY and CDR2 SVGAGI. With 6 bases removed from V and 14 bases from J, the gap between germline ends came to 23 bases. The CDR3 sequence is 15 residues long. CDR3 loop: CASRFTGTLSSALHF. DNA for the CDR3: TGTGCCAGCAGGTTCACCGGGACTCTAAGTTCGGCCCTCCACTTT.

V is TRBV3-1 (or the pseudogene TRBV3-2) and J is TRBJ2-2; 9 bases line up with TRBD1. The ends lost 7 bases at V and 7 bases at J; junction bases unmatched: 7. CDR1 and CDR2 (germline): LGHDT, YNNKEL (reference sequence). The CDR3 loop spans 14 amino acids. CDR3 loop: CASTWTGEGGELFF. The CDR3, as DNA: TGTGCCAGCACCTGGACAGGGGAAGGCGGGGAGCTGTTTTTT.

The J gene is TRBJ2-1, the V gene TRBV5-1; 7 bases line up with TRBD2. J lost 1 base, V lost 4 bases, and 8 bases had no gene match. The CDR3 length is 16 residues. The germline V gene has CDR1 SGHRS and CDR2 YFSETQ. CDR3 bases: TGCGCCAGCAGCCTTCAAGCGGGGAGGTCCTACAATGAGCAGTTCTTC. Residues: CASSLQAGRSYNEQFF.

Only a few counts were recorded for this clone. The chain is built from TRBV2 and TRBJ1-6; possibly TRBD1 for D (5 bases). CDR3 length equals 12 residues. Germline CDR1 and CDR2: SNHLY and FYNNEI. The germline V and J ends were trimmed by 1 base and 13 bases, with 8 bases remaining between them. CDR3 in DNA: TGTGCCAGCAGTGAAGGGGGGGGGCCCCTCCACTTT. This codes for CASSEGGGPLHF.

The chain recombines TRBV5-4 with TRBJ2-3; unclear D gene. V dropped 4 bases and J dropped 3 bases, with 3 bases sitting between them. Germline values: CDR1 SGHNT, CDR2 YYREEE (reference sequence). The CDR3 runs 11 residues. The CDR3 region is CASSETDTQYF. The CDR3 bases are TGTGCCAGCAGCGAGACAGATACGCAGTATTTT.

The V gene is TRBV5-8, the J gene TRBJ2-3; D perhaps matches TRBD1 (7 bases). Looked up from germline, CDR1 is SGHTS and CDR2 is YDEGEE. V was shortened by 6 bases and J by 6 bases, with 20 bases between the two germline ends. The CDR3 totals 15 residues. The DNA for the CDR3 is TGTGCCAGCATCCCTTCCAGGGGGACTGGGGATACGCAGTATTTT. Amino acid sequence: CASIPSRGTGDTQYF. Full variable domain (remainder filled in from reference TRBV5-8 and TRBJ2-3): EAGVTQSPTHLIKTRGQQATLRCSPISGHTSVYWYQQALGLGLQFLLWYDEGEERNRGNFPPRFSGRQFPNYSSELNVNALELEDSALYLCASIPSRGTGDTQYFGPGTRLTVL.

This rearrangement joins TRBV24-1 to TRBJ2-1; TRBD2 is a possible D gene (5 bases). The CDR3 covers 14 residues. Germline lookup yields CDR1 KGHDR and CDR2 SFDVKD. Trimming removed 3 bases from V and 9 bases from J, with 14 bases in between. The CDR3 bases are TGTGCCACCAGTGATAGAGGGCTAGCAGGTGAGCAGTTCTTC. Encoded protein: CATSDRGLAGEQFF.

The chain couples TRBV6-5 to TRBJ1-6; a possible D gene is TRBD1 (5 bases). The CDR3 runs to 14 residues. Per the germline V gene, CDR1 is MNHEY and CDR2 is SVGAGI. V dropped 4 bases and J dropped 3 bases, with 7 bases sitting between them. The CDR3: CASSSRDYNSPLHF. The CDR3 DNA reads TGTGCCAGCAGTTCCAGGGACTATAATTCACCCCTCCACTTT.

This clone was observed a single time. The CDR3 DNA is TGTGCCAGCGGCAGGGGGCCTAATGGCTACACCTTC. It specifies CASGRGPNGYTF. The chain joins TRBV6-5 to TRBJ1-2, with TRBD1 matching 8 bases. This CDR3 is 12 amino acids long. CDR1 and CDR2 (germline): MNHEY, SVGAGI. J lost 6 bases, V lost 8 bases, and 5 bases had no gene match.

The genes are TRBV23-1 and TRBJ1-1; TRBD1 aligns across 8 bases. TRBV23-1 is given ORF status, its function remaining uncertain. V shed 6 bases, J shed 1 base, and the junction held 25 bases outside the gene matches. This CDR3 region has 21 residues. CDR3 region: CASSLKFPDSDRAEGNTEAFF. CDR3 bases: TGCGCCAGCAGCCTCAAGTTCCCCGACTCGGACAGGGCTGAGGGGAACACTGAAGCTTTCTTT.

In nucleotides, the CDR3 is TGTGCCAGCAGCCTAGGAGGAACTAACTATGGCTACACCTTC. This gives the protein CASSLGGTNYGYTF. This chain joins TRBV7-2 and TRBJ1-2; D not certain. Trimming stripped 5 bases from V and 0 bases from J, with 10 bases between. The V gene's germline CDR1 is SGHTA and CDR2 FQGNSA. The CDR3 extends over 14 amino acids.

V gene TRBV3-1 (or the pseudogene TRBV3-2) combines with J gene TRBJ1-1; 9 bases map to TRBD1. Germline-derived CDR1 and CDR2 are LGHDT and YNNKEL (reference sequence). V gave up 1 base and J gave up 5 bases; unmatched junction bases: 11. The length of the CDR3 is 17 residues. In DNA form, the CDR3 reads TGTGCCAGCAGCCAAGTCCGACAGGGGGGGTCTTCTACTGAAGCTTTCTTT. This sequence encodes CASSQVRQGGSSTEAFF.

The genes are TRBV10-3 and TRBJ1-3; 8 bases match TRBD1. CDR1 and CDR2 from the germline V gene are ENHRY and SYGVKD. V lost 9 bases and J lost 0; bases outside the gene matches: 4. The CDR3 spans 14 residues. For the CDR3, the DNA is TGTGCCATTGGACAGGGCTCCTCTGGAAACACCATATATTTT. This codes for CAIGQGSSGNTIYF.

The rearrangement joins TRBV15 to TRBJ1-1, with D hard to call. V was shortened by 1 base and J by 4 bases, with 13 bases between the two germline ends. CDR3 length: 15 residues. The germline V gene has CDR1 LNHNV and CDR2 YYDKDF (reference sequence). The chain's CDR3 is CATSRGGGFITEAFF. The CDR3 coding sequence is TGTGCCACCAGCAGAGGAGGAGGATTTATCACTGAAGCTTTCTTT.

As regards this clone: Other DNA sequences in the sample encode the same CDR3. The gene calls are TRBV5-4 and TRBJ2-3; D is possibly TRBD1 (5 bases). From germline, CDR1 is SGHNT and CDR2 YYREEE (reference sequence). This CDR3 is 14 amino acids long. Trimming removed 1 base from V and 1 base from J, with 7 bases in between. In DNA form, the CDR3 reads TGTGCCAGCAGCTTGCAAGGGGGCACAGATACGCAGTATTTT. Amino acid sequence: CASSLQGGTDTQYF.

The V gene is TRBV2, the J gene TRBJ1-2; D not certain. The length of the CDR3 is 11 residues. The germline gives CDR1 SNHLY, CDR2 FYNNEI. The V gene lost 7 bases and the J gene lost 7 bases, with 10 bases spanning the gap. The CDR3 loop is CASKPPGGYTF. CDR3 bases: TGTGCCAGCAAACCCCCCGGTGGCTACACCTTC.